What follows are 29 T cell receptor beta chains derived from one specimen sequenced in a study of shared clonotypes between healthy human individuals. Sequenced by immunoSEQ multiplex PCR; TCRdb stores in-frame clones only, minus some. The sample holds more than 400,000 clones; roughly 80% are singletons and the top ten take approximately 12%. Sequenced: PBMCs. These receptors originate from a woman aged 40-49 years in good health. Some clones in this sample may be carry-over from other donors' samples.

The chain joins TRBV7-9 to TRBJ2-7; D is perhaps TRBD1 (6 bases). Germline assignment: CDR1 SEHNR and CDR2 FQNEAQ (reference sequence). The CDR3 extends over 16 amino acids. Trimming removed 5 bases at V and 6 bases at J, with 23 bases between. This chain's CDR3 is CASSETTSRGVSEQYF. The CDR3 nucleotides read TGTGCCAGCAGCGAAACGACGTCCAGGGGAGTAAGCGAGCAGTACTTC.

This chain connects TRBV7-9 to TRBJ2-7, with D unresolved. The ends were cut back, 5 bases at V and 0 bases at J, with 14 bases in the middle. Germline CDR1 is SEHNR and CDR2 is FQNEAQ (reference sequence). The CDR3 loop spans 15 amino acids. CDR3 amino acids: CASSNTRVGSYEQYF. CDR3 coding DNA: TGTGCCAGCAGCAACACCAGAGTGGGCTCCTACGAGCAGTACTTC. Full variable domain (rest looked up from reference TRBV7-9 and TRBJ2-7): DTGVSQNPRHKITKRGQNVTFRCDPISEHNRLYWYRQTLGQGPEFLTYFQNEAQLEKSRLLSDRFSAERPKGSFSTLEIQRTEQGDSAMYLCASSNTRVGSYEQYFGPGTRLTVT.

This clone has only one observation. The V gene is TRBV6-1, the J gene TRBJ2-5; TRBD1 aligns across 7 bases. The CDR3 consists of 15 residues. The germline CDR1 and CDR2 sequences are MNHNS and SASEGT. V shed 2 bases and J 4 bases; nucleotides not matched to a gene: 7. For the CDR3, the DNA is TGTGCCAGCAGTGAAAACAGGGGTGTAGGAGAGACCCAGTACTTC. Protein product: CASSENRGVGETQYF.

This clone was counted between two and nine times. Other DNA sequences of this sample code for an identical CDR3. This rearrangement joins TRBV18 to TRBJ2-2; D gene unclear. V was trimmed by 2 bases and J by 4 bases, leaving 8 bases between them. This CDR3 spans 14 amino acids. Germline-derived CDR1 and CDR2 are KGHSH and LQKENI. CDR3 amino acids: CASSPGQSTGELFF. Written as DNA, the CDR3 is TGTGCCAGCTCACCAGGGCAGTCCACCGGGGAGCTGTTTTTT.

This clone was seen a handful of times. The rearrangement links TRBV6-4 to TRBJ1-4; D is possibly TRBD1 (5 bases). The germline V and J ends were trimmed by 7 bases and 7 bases, with 13 bases remaining between them. Germline CDR1 is MRHNA and CDR2 is SNTAGT. This CDR3 region has 13 residues. For the CDR3, the DNA is TGTGCCAGCACTCCTAGGGGTCTTGAAAAACTGTTTTTT. Encoded protein: CASTPRGLEKLFF.

The chain has TRBV6-5 and TRBJ2-3; possibly TRBD1 or TRBD2 for D (5 bases each). The CDR3 is made up of 16 amino acids. The V end lost 2 bases, the J end lost 0 bases, and 12 bases lay between the germline ends. The germline CDR1 and CDR2 sequences are MNHEY and SVGAGI. The CDR3 region is CASSYRGLASTDTQYF. The CDR3 region has the DNA TGTGCCAGCAGTTACCGGGGCCTAGCAAGCACAGATACGCAGTATTTT.

As concerns this clone: This likely reflects a read error, since a far larger clone is one base away. The genes are TRBV30 and TRBJ2-7; D unclear. The V gene's germline CDR1 is GTSNPN and CDR2 SVGIG (reference sequence). V was shortened by 3 bases and J by 2 bases, with 20 bases between the two germline ends. This CDR3 is 16 amino acids long. The CDR3 nucleotides are TGTGCCTGGAGGGACCCTCGGTGGCCTTCTACCTACGAGCAGTACTTC. Encoded protein: CAWRDPRWPSTYEQYF.

This chain connects TRBV9 to TRBJ2-7; tentatively, D is TRBD2 (5 bases). Germline V gene sequence: CDR1 SGDLS, CDR2 YYNGEE. Trimming shortened V by 4 bases and J by 3 bases, and 14 bases separated the two germline ends. The length of the CDR3 is 14 residues. The CDR3 is CASSITSEGYEQYF. The CDR3 bases are TGTGCCAGCAGCATTACTTCCGAGGGCTACGAGCAGTACTTC.

This clone was seen at least ten times. Other nucleotide sequences in the sample specify the same CDR3. The genes are TRBV9 and TRBJ2-3; a possible D gene is TRBD1 (6 bases). This CDR3 has 15 residues. From germline, CDR1 is SGDLS and CDR2 YYNGEE. V was trimmed by 0 bases and J by 5 bases, leaving 13 bases between them. CDR3 sequence (DNA): TGTGCCAGCAGCGTAGAGGGTACCAGGGGAGATACGCAGTATTTT. Its translation is CASSVEGTRGDTQYF.

Turning to this clone: A far larger clone is one base from this, pointing to a likely read error. The chain recombines TRBV28 with TRBJ1-1, with D perhaps matching TRBD1 (5 bases). V lost 2 bases to trimming and J lost 8 bases, with 12 bases between them. The germline CDR1 and CDR2 sequences are MDHEN and SYDVKM. This CDR3 contains 13 residues. The CDR3 reads CASSLDSGEEAFF. CDR3 coding DNA: TGTGCCAGCAGTTTAGACAGTGGCGAGGAAGCTTTCTTT.

Notes on this clone: A read error is the likely source, as a far larger clone sits one nucleotide away. The CDR3, as DNA: TGTGCCCGACATGAGAATAATGAAAAACTGTTTTTT. Translating gives CARHENNEKLFF. The genes are TRBV30 and TRBJ1-4, with D hard to call. CDR1 and CDR2 from the germline V gene are GTSNPN and SVGIG (reference sequence). With 8 bases removed from V and 4 bases from J, the gap between germline ends came to 11 bases. The CDR3 is 12 amino acids.

The chain employs TRBV29-1 and TRBJ1-2, with D possibly TRBD1 on 5 matching bases. The germline gives CDR1 SQVTM, CDR2 ANQGSEA. The germline V and J ends were trimmed by 4 bases and 6 bases, with 12 bases remaining between them. The CDR3 totals 12 residues. The CDR3 here is CSVGGGIDGYTF. CDR3 sequence (DNA): TGCAGCGTTGGTGGGGGGATCGATGGCTACACCTTC.

This sequence joins TRBV5-1 and TRBJ1-4, with D perhaps TRBD1 (6 bases). V gave up 4 bases and J gave up 3 bases, with 10 bases separating them. Germline CDR1 and CDR2: SGHRS and YFSETQ. The CDR3 consists of 14 residues. The CDR3 bases are TGCGCCAGCAGCCACAGGGCACCTAATGAAAAACTGTTTTTT. Amino acid sequence: CASSHRAPNEKLFF.

The rearrangement uses TRBV11-2 and TRBJ2-2, with D possibly TRBD2 on 6 matching bases. Per germline, CDR1 SGHAT and CDR2 FQNNGV. The CDR3 sequence is 16 residues long. Trimming left V 1 base short and J 5 bases short, with 14 bases between. CDR3 region: CASSLVMVGSTGELFF. CDR3 sequence (DNA): TGTGCCAGCAGCTTAGTGATGGTCGGGAGTACCGGGGAGCTGTTTTTT.

This chain connects TRBV27 to TRBJ2-1, with 7 bases that match TRBD2. Germline lookup yields CDR1 MNHEY and CDR2 SMNVEV (reference sequence). Trimming cost V 2 bases and J 6 bases; bases outside gene matches: 7. This CDR3 comprises 15 residues. CDR3 DNA sequence: TGTGCCAGCAGTTTAGCGGGTGGGGGGGGCAATGAGCAGTTCTTC. Translated, it gives CASSLAGGGGNEQFF.

The DNA of the CDR3 is TGTGCCAGCAGTCTCGGGATAGCGGGAGGATCGGATACGCAGTATTTT. It yields the protein CASSLGIAGGSDTQYF. This chain connects TRBV28 to TRBJ2-3; 10 bases line up with TRBD2. The CDR3 runs to 16 residues. With 5 bases clipped from V and 6 bases from J, the junction kept 11 bases outside the gene matches. Germline V gene lookup returns CDR1 MDHEN and CDR2 SYDVKM.

J is TRBJ2-1 and V is TRBV28, with D tentatively TRBD1 or TRBD2 (5 bases each). This CDR3 has 17 amino acids. Germline loops: CDR1 MDHEN, CDR2 SYDVKM. V was shortened by 7 bases and J by 2 bases, with 21 bases between the two germline ends. CDR3 sequence: CASTTLRGAQPYNEQFF. The DNA for the CDR3 is TGTGCCAGCACCACTCTTAGGGGAGCGCAACCCTACAATGAGCAGTTCTTC.

The CDR3 region has the DNA TGTGCCAGCAGCCCATATACAGTTCGCAGGAGGGATAACTATGGCTACACCTTC. Encoded protein: CASSPYTVRRRDNYGYTF. This sequence joins TRBV7-3 and TRBJ1-2; D is unresolved. Between the trimmed V and J ends, which lost 5 bases and 1 base, there was a span of 23 bases. CDR1 and CDR2 from the germline V gene are SGHTA and FQGTGA. The CDR3 extends over 18 amino acids. Filled out from reference TRBV7-3 and TRBJ1-2, the complete variable domain reads GAGVSQTPSNKVTEKGKYVELRCDPISGHTALYWYRQSLGQGPEFLIYFQGTGAADDSGLPNDRFFAVRPEGSVSTLKIQRTERGDSAVYLCASSPYTVRRRDNYGYTFGSGTRLTVV.

The chain recombines TRBV21-1 with TRBJ2-1; TRBD2 reflects the table's D call only, with no check against the DNA. TRBV21-1 constitutes a pseudogene. The CDR3 length is 14 residues. The CDR3 spells CASSQVSGLAEQFF. The DNA of the CDR3 is TGTGCCAGCAGCCAAGTTTCAGGACTAGCGGAGCAGTTCTTC.

The V gene is TRBV7-9, the J gene TRBJ1-1; 9 positions agree with TRBD1. The germline V gene has CDR1 SEHNR and CDR2 FQNEAQ (reference sequence). Trimming at V came to 5 bases and at J to 0 bases, leaving 1 base not matched to a gene. This CDR3 spans 14 amino acids. CDR3 sequence: CASSTGGLNTEAFF. The CDR3 DNA is TGTGCCAGCAGCACAGGGGGCTTGAACACTGAAGCTTTCTTT.

This clone was counted many times. This chain connects TRBV15 to TRBJ2-6; 11 positions agree with TRBD2. CDR3 size: 18 residues. After removal of 4 bases from V and 0 bases from J, the junction contained 5 bases not matched to a gene. The germline V gene encodes CDR1 LNHNV and CDR2 YYDKDF (reference sequence). The DNA for the CDR3 is TGTGCCACCAGCAAGGTGACTAGCGGGGCCTCTGGGGCCAACGTCCTGACTTTC. It is translated as CATSKVTSGASGANVLTF.

The rearrangement uses TRBV15 and TRBJ2-1, with D perhaps given as TRBD1 or TRBD2 (5 bases each). The CDR3 spans 15 residues. Deletions cut 0 bases from V and 2 bases from J, with 8 bases between. Germline V lookup: CDR1 LNHNV, CDR2 YYDKDF (reference sequence). The CDR3 DNA sequence: TGTGCCACCAGCAGAGATGTGGGGGCCTACAATGAGCAGTTCTTC. Its translation is CATSRDVGAYNEQFF.

The chain joins TRBV28 to TRBJ2-1; 8 nucleotides match TRBD2. Unmatched junction bases numbered 10, after V lost 5 bases and J lost 4 bases. Germline V gene sequence: CDR1 MDHEN, CDR2 SYDVKM. The CDR3 sequence is 16 residues long. The CDR3 loop reads CASSDGGAGGYNEQFF. The CDR3 DNA sequence: TGTGCCAGCAGTGATGGGGGTGCGGGAGGATACAATGAGCAGTTCTTC.

In DNA, the CDR3 is TGTGCCAGCTCACCGGGCGACAGGGGGCTCGAGCAGTACTTC. Translation gives CASSPGDRGLEQYF. The V and J genes are TRBV18 and TRBJ2-7; 10 bases are shared with TRBD1. V lost 3 bases to trimming and J lost 6 bases; unmatched junction nucleotides: 5. This CDR3 comprises 14 residues. Germline V CDR1 and CDR2: KGHSH, LQKENI.

The rearrangement joins TRBV10-1 to TRBJ1-2, with no clear D. V lost 4 bases, J lost 8 bases, and 5 bases lay in between. The CDR3 consists of 10 residues. CDR1 is WNHNN, CDR2 SYGVQD, per germline (reference sequence). CDR3 amino acids: CASSVDGYTF. DNA of the CDR3: TGCGCCAGCAGTGTGGACGGCTACACCTTC.

Only a few counts were recorded for this clone. A far larger clone is off by one base, so a read error is likely. Other DNA sequences from this sample encode an identical CDR3 as well. The gene calls are TRBV11-2 and TRBJ2-1; D is undetermined. The CDR3 sequence is 11 residues long. Germline CDR1 is SGHAT and CDR2 is FQNNGV. The CDR3 reads CASSAYNEQFF. As DNA, the CDR3 is TGCGCCAGCAGCGCCTACAATGAGCAGTTCTTC.

Turning to this clone: This is likely a read error, given that the CDR3 carries no conserved phenylalanine or tryptophan at its end. The chain recombines TRBV5-1 with TRBJ2-7; 8 bases are shared with TRBD1. Germline CDR1 is SGHRS and CDR2 is YFSETQ. The CDR3 has 17 residues. CDR3 sequence: CASTRGTGNGEYYGQYL. The DNA for the CDR3 is TGCGCCAGCACAAGGGGGACAGGAAACGGGGAATACTACGGGCAGTACTTA.

This clone was counted at least ten times. The chain employs TRBV6-4 and TRBJ2-1; 7 bases fit TRBD2. V trimming: 2 bases; J trimming: 4 bases; junction bases outside the gene matches: 5. The CDR3 spans 15 residues. The germline gives CDR1 MRHNA, CDR2 SNTAGT. The CDR3 spells CASSDISSGYNEQFF. DNA of the CDR3: TGTGCCAGCAGTGACATTTCTAGCGGTTACAATGAGCAGTTCTTC.

The CDR3: CASSPQTGNEKLFF. The CDR3 DNA sequence: TGTGCCAGCTCGCCTCAGACAGGGAATGAAAAACTGTTTTTT. V gene TRBV18 combines with J gene TRBJ1-4; 7 bases fit TRBD1. V lost 6 bases to trimming and J lost 5 bases; unmatched junction nucleotides: 6. CDR3 size: 14 residues. The germline gives CDR1 KGHSH, CDR2 LQKENI.